In its sample, the clone carrying this T cell receptor beta chain was seen a few times. This record comes from a study of patients and donors after allogeneic stem cell transplantation. MiXCR, run by TCRdb on the RT-PCR reads, gives a single entry per CDR3 protein. Of around 170,000 distinct CDR3 sequences listed, about 24% were seen once; the top ten hold about 24%. Per germline, CDR1 ENHRY and CDR2 SYGVKD. V shed 7 bases and J shed 2 bases, with 18 bases lying between them. The CDR3 consists of 16 residues. The gene calls are TRBV10-3 and TRBJ1-5; no reliable D call. Sequencing was performed on blood, either unsorted or a sorted T cell fraction (not recorded which). This clonotype originated in a human donor who was either an allogeneic HSCT recipient or a stem cell or donor lymphocyte infusion donor (not recorded which). It is not recorded whose cells these are; they may come from a transplant donor. CDR3: CAITSGVPAGNQPQHF. In DNA form, the CDR3 reads TGTGCCATCACCTCGGGTGTGCCAGCGGGCAATCAGCCCCAGCATTTT.